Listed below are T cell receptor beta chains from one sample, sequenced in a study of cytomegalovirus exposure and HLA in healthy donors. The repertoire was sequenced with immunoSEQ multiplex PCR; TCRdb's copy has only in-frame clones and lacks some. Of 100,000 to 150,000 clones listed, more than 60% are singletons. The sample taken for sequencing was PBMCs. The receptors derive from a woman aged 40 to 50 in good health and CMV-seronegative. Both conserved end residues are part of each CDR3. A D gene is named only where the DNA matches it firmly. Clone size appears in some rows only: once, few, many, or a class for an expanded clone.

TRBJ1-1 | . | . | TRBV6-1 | CASSEWSRTEAFF | TGTGCCAGCAGTGAATGGAGTCGCACTGAAGCTTTCTTT
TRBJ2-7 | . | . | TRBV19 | CASSIPGLLEQYF | TGTGCCAGTAGTATCCCCGGACTCTTGGAGCAGTACTTC
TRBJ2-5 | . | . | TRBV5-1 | CASSPQGTASAQYF | TGCGCCAGCAGCCCTCAGGGGACCGCGAGCGCCCAGTACTTC
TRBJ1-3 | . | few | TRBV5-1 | CASSLADSGNTIYF | TGCGCCAGCAGCTTGGCAGACTCTGGAAACACCATATATTTT
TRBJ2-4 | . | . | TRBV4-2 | CASSQGRDGPNSQYF | TGTGCCAGCAGCCAAGGGAGGGACGGCCCAAACAGTCAGTACTTC
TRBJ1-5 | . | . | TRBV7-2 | CASSFQGDQPQHF | TGTGCCAGCAGCTTTCAGGGTGATCAGCCCCAGCATTTT
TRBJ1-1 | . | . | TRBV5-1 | CASSLGQATEAFF | TGCGCCAGCAGCTTGGGACAGGCCACTGAAGCTTTCTTT
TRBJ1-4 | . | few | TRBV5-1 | CASSVGGEKLFF | TGCGCCAGCAGCGTCGGCGGGGAAAAACTGTTTTTT
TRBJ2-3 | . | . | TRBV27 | CASSPLAHSTDTQYF | TGTGCCAGCAGTCCCCTAGCGCACTCCACAGATACGCAGTATTTT
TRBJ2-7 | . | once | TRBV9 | CASSPSTDSYEQYF | TGTGCCAGCAGTCCTTCGACAGATTCCTACGAGCAGTACTTC
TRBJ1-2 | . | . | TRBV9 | CASSVDDLEDGYTF | TGTGCCAGCAGCGTAGACGACCTTGAGGATGGCTACACCTTC
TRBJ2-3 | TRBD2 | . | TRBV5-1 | CASSLGAGAPDTQYF | TGCGCCAGCAGCTTGGGGGCGGGAGCCCCAGATACGCAGTATTTT
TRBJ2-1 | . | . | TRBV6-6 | CASSPFQGNEQFF | TGTGCCAGCAGTCCCTTCCAGGGCAATGAGCAGTTCTTC
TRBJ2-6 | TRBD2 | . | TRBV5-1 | CASSTGGSGANVLTF | TGCGCCAGCAGCACGGGGGGCTCTGGGGCCAACGTCCTGACTTTC
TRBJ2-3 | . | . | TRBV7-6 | CASSFDSLTDTQYF | TGTGCCAGCAGCTTCGACTCTCTCACAGATACGCAGTATTTT
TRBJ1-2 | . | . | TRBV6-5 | CASHMGGQRIYTF | TGTGCCAGCCACATGGGAGGCCAACGGATCTACACCTTC
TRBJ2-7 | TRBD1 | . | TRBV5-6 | CASSLGTGDEQYF | TGTGCCAGCAGCTTGGGGACAGGGGACGAGCAGTACTTC
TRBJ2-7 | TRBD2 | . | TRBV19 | CASSMERGDSYEQYF | TGTGCCAGTAGTATGGAACGGGGGGACTCCTACGAGCAGTACTTC
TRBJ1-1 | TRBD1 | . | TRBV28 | CASSTLRLGDRARSVTEAFF | TGTGCCAGCAGTACTCTCCGTCTCGGGGACAGGGCGAGATCGGTTACTGAAGCTTTCTTT
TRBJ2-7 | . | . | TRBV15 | CATSRLGLASLEQYF | TGTGCCACCAGCAGACTAGGGTTAGCGTCCCTCGAGCAGTACTTC